This T cell receptor beta chain was sequenced during a study of blood T cell repertoires in COVID-19. Turning to the study itself: From T cells, B-cell-depleted T cells, or PBMCs came the material, which was cDNA or gDNA.

The ends were cut back, 0 bases at V and 2 bases at J, with 7 bases in the middle. CDR3 length: 14 amino acids. Germline V gene data show CDR1 as GTSNPN and CDR2 as SVGIG (reference sequence). This clone was detected only a few times. Generated by immunoSEQ multiplex PCR, the TCRdb table keeps only in-frame clones and is missing some. The profile shows roughly 180,000 clones, about 81% of them singletons. Seattle's enrolled individuals joined amid active infection and were then monitored longitudinally. This chain connects TRBV30 to TRBJ2-2; tentatively, D is TRBD1 (6 bases). This TCR was recovered from a woman aged 80 or over with COVID-19, enrolled during active disease. Sequences were obtained from peripheral blood. The CDR3, as DNA: TGTGCCTGGAGTGTACAGGGAAACACCGGGGAGCTGTTTTTT. Translation gives CAWSVQGNTGELFF.